This T cell receptor beta chain was captured by sequencing in a study of blood T cell repertoires in COVID-19 (dated by TCRdb to the early 2020s). Concerning the study at large: Samples from collaborators originated in the United States, Italy and Spain and spanned both the acute and convalescent phases of COVID-19. The prospective study material was composed of cDNA or gDNA derived from T cells, B-cell-depleted T cells, or PBMCs. Subjects who had been exposed to COVID-19, were actively infected with it, or had recovered from it provided the deeply sampled blood TCRbeta repertoires that made up the dataset. The repertoires were made available in a free public database intended to serve as a resource for research on the immune response to SARS-CoV-2. The samples were drawn from the first 160 participants of the ongoing ImmuneRACE study and from 950 to 1,500 subjects provided by 6 global collaborators. A de-identified subject ID, COVID-19 status, age in years and sex were almost always included in the sample metadata. Where available, HLA class I and class II types were obtained from metadata supplied by the sample provider rather than from assay-based typing. Results and caveats for the whole study, not just this receptor: Clinical and demographic metadata were provided uncurated, with the amount varying by source and participant.

Whole blood was collected in K2EDTA tubes by collaborating institutions according to the institutions' own protocols. For TCRbeta analysis, collaborators shipped samples as frozen whole blood, isolated PBMCs, or DNA extracted from either of those sample types. A note on this clone: There is no known antigen for this receptor. No per-base quality is available; no much larger clone lies one base away.

From cysteine to phenylalanine, the CDR3 is 13 amino acids long. CDR3 DNA only is kept here, 39 bases in frame from base 1. The V end loses 2 bases and the J end loses 5 bases, and a stretch of 8 bases separates them. Reading the germline V gene (reference sequence) gives CDR1 SGHNT and CDR2 YYREEE. The immunoSEQ Assay, a bias-controlled multiplex PCR, was used to amplify TCRbeta CDR3 regions from genomic DNA. The paper's data handling went like this. The number of nucleated cells in each sample was estimated from the amplification of reference gene primers within the assay. Sequence reads were collapsed and filtered to measure the absolute abundance of every unique TCRbeta CDR3 rearrangement. For each sample, productive Simpson clonality was calculated as the square root of Simpson's diversity index over productive rearrangements. TCRdb mirrors the immuneACCESS table, restricted to in-frame sequences. Some clones are absent from its copies; in checked studies, under half trace to an unresolved V gene, and the reason for the others is unknown. The V and J calls and clone size were taken over from that table, and D and trimming were inferred from the DNA. Present in this sample are tens of thousands of clones, 75% to 95% of which were seen just once. The top ten clones comprise less than 8.5% of the sample.

The chain couples TRBV5-4 to TRBJ2-1; there is no confident call for the D gene. The receptor was isolated from a human donor in a cohort sampled during active COVID-19. The specimen was peripheral blood. CDR3 reads: CASSFWADNEQFF. In nucleotide form, the sequence is TGTGCCAGCAGCTTTTGGGCCGACAATGAGCAGTTCTTC.